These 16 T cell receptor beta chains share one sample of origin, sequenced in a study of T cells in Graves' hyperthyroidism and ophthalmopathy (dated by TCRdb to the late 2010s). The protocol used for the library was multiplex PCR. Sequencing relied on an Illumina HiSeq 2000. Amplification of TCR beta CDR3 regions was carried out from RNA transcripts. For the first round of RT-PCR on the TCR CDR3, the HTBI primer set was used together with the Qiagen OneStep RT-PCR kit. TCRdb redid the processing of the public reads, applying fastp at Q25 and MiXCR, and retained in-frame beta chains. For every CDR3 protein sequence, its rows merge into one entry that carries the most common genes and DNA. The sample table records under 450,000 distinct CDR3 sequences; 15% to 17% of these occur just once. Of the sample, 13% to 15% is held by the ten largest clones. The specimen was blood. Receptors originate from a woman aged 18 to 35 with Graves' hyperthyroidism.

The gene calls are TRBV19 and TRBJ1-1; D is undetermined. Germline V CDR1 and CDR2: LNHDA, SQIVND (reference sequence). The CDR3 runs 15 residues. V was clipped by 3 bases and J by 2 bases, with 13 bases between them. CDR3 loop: CASSIIGVGNTEAFF. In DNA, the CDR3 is TGTGCCAGTAGTATCATCGGGGTAGGAAACACTGAAGCTTTCTTT.

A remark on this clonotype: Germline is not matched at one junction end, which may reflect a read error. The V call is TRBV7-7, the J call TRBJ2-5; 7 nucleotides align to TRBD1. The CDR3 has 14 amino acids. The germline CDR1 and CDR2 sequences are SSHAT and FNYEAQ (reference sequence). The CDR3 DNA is TGTGCTAGCAGGGGGACCTCACCTGGGGGGACCCAGTACTTC. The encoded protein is CASRGTSPGGTQYF.

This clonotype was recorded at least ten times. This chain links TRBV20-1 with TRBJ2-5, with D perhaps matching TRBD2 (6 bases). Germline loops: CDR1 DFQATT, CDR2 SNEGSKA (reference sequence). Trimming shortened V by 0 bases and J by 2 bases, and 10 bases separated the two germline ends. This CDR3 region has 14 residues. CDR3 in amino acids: CSARDGRGQETQYF. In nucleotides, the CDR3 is TGCAGTGCTAGAGATGGACGGGGGCAAGAGACCCAGTACTTC.

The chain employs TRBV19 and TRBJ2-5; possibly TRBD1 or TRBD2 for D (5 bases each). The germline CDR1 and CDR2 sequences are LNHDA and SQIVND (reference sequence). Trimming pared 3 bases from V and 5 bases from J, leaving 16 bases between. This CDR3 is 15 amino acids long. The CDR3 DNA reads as TGTGCCAGTAGTATTCGGCAGGGAGTTCGGGAGACCCAGTACTTC. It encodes CASSIRQGVRETQYF.

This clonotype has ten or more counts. CDR3 DNA sequence: TGCAGTGCTAGAGATCCAGGTAGCGGGACGGGTGAGCAGTTCTTC. Protein sequence: CSARDPGSGTGEQFF. This sequence joins TRBV20-1 and TRBJ2-1, with 8 positions matching TRBD2. Germline CDR1 and CDR2: DFQATT and SNEGSKA (reference sequence). The V segment lost 0 bases and the J segment 9 bases; nucleotides outside the gene matches: 10. This CDR3 has 15 amino acids.

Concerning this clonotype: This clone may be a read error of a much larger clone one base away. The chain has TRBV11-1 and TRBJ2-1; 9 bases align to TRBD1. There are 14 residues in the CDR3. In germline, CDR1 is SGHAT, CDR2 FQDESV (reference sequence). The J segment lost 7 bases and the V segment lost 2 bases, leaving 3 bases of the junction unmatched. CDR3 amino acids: CASSLTGGGNEQFF. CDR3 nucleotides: TGTGCCAGCAGCTTAACAGGGGGCGGGAATGAGCAGTTCTTC.

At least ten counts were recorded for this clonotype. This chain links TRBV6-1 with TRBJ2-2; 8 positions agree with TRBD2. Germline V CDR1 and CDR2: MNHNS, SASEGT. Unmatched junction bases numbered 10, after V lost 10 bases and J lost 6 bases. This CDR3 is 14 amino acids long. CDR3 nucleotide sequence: TGTGCCACAAATAGCGGGACGGATGCCGGGGAGCTGTTTTTT. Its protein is CATNSGTDAGELFF.

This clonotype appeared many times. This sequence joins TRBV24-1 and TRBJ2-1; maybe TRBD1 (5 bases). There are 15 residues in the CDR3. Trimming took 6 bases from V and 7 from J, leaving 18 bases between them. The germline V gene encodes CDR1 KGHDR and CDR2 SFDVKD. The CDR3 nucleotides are TGTGCCACCAGTCCCAATCGGAAGAAGGGGAATGAGCAGTTCTTC. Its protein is CATSPNRKKGNEQFF.

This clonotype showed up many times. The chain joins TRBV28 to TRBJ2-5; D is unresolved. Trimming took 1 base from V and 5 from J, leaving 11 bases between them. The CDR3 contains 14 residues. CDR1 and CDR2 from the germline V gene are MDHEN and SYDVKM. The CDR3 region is CASSLYSEQETQYF. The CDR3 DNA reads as TGTGCCAGCAGTTTATACTCCGAGCAGGAGACCCAGTACTTC.

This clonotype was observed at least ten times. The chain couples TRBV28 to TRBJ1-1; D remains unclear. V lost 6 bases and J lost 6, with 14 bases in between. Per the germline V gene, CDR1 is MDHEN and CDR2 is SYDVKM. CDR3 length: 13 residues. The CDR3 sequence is CASSRRWFAEAFF. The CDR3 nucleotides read TGTGCCAGCAGCCGACGATGGTTCGCTGAAGCTTTCTTT.

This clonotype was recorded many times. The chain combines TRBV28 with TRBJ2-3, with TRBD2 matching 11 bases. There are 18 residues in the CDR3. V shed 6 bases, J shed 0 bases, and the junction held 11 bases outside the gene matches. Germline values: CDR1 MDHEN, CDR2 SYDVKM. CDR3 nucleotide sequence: TGTGCCAGCAGATATCCGGGACTAGCGGACGCTAGCACAGATACGCAGTATTTT. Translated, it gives CASRYPGLADASTDTQYF.

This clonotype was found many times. For the CDR3, the DNA is TGTGCCAGCTCACCGGAGGGGAACTACGAGCAGTACTTC. Residues: CASSPEGNYEQYF. This chain connects TRBV18 to TRBJ2-7, with D perhaps TRBD2 (6 bases). The CDR3 runs 13 residues. V lost 3 bases and J lost 3, with 9 bases in between. Germline V gives CDR1 KGHSH, CDR2 LQKENI.

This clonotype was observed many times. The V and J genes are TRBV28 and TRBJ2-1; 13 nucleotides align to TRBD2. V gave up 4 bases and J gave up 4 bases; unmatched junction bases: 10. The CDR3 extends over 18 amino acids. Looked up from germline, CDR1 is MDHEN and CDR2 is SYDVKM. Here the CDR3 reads CASSSGTSGTWYYNEQFF. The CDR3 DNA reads TGTGCCAGCAGTTCGGGGACTAGCGGGACGTGGTATTACAATGAGCAGTTCTTC.

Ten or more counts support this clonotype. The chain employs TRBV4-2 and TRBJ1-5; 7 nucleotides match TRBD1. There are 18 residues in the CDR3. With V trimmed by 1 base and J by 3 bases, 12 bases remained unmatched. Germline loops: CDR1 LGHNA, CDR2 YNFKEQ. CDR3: CASSQVGRGQIDNQPQHF. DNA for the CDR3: TGTGCCAGCAGCCAAGTCGGAAGGGGGCAGATTGACAATCAGCCCCAGCATTTT.

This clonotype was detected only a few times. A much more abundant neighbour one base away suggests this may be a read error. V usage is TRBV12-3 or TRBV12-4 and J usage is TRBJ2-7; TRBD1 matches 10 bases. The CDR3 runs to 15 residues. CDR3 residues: CANSLATGGFYEQYF. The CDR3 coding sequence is TGTGCCAACAGTTTAGCGACAGGGGGCTTCTACGAGCAGTACTTC.

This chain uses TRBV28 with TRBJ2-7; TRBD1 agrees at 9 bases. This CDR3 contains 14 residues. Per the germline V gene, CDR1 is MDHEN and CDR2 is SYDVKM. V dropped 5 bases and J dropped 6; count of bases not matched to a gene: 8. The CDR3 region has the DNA TGTGCCAGCAGTACCGGACAGGGGAACGGCGAGCAGTACTTC. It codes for CASSTGQGNGEQYF.